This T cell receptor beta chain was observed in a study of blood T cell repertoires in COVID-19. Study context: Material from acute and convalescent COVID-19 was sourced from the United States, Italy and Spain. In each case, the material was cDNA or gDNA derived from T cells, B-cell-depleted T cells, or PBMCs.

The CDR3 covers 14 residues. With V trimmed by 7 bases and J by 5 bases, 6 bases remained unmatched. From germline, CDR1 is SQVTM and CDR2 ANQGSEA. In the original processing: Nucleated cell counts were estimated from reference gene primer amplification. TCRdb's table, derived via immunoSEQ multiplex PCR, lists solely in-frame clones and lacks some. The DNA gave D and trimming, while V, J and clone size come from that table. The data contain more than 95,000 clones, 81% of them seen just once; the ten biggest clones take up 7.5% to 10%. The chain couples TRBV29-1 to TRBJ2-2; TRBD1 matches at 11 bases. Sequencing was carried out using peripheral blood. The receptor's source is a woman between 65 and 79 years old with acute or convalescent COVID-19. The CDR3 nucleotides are TGCAGCGCGGGACAGGGGGTCCCTACCGGGGAGCTGTTTTTT. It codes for CSAGQGVPTGELFF.